Presented here are 32 T cell receptor beta chains from one specimen sequenced in a study of tumor and adjacent non-tumor tissue in lung cancer. The library came from three nested PCR rounds adapted from ARM-PCR protocols. TCRdb recomputed calls from the multiplex PCR reads with MiXCR, one row per CDR3 protein. The top ten hold approximately 55% of the sample, which has under 95,000 distinct CDR3 sequences, approximately 80% seen once. The template was RNA from unsorted bulk tissue. Distant lung tissue was collected more than 3 cm away from the tumor edge. Source material: distant non-tumor lung tissue. These receptors all stem from a man aged 60 to 69 with non-small cell lung cancer.

This clonotype has just one count. This sequence may be a read error, since a much larger clone differs from it by one base. V is TRBV5-1 and J is TRBJ2-2, with 9 bases fitting TRBD2. Trimming cost V 4 bases and J 7 bases; bases outside gene matches: 11. Germline V lookup: CDR1 SGHRS, CDR2 YFSETQ. This CDR3 has 16 residues. This CDR3 is CASSLRREGRSGELFF. CDR3 in DNA: TGCGCCAGCAGCCTACGGCGGGAGGGCAGGAGCGGGGAGCTGTTTTTT. Full variable domain (remainder filled in from reference TRBV5-1 and TRBJ2-2): KAGVTQTPRYLIKTRGQQVTLSCSPISGHRSVSWYQQTPGQGLQFLFEYFSETQRNKGNFPGRFSGRQFSNSRSEMNVSTLELGDSALYLCASSLRREGRSGELFFGEGSRLTVL.

The chain has TRBV10-2 and TRBJ2-1; 13 bases map to TRBD2. CDR1 WSHSY and CDR2 SAAADI come from the germline V gene. V shed 9 bases and J 11 bases; nucleotides not matched to a gene: 13. CDR3 length equals 15 residues. Here the CDR3 reads CASRTSGGAGNKQFF. Written as DNA, the CDR3 is TGCGCCAGTAGAACTAGCGGGGGGGCGGGAAATAAGCAGTTCTTC.

Of note for this clonotype: Lacking the conserved final phenylalanine or tryptophan, this CDR3 likely reflects a read error. The rearrangement joins TRBV6-1 to TRBJ2-2; possible D gene TRBD2, 6 bases. The V and J ends lost 5 bases and 6 bases respectively, with 16 bases between them. CDR3 length equals 15 residues. Germline V gives CDR1 MNHNS, CDR2 SASEGT. Written as DNA, the CDR3 is TGTGCCAGCAGTAGACTAGGCGTTGACGCCGGGGAGCTGTTTCTT. Translated: CASSRLGVDAGELFL.

On this clonotype: A read error may produce the germline difference seen at one junction end. The chain links TRBV6-5 to TRBJ1-5; a possible D gene is TRBD1 (5 bases). This CDR3 contains 15 residues. Looked up from germline, CDR1 is MNHEY and CDR2 is SVGAGI. The CDR3, as DNA: TGTGCCAGCAGTTACCTGCAGGGAAACAATCAGCTCCAGCATTTT. It translates to CASSYLQGNNQLQHF.

Turning to this clonotype: One end of the junction does not line up with germline, which may come from a read error. This chain joins TRBV6-2 or TRBV6-3 and TRBJ1-1; D is unresolved. The CDR3 extends over 14 amino acids. Germline V CDR1 and CDR2: MNHEY, SVGEGT. The CDR3 loop reads CTSSYPYGNTEAYF. For the CDR3, the DNA is TGTACTAGCAGTTACCCCTACGGGAACACTGAAGCTTACTTT.

This clonotype was detected once. The missing conserved phenylalanine or tryptophan at the end of this CDR3 makes a read error likely. V and J are TRBV4-3 and TRBJ2-1; D is undetermined. Per germline, CDR1 LGHNA and CDR2 YSLEER. This CDR3 contains 14 residues. The CDR3 nucleotides read TGCGTCAGCAGCTTAAATCGGTTTCTACATGAGCAGTTCTTA. As protein: CVSSLNRFLHEQFL.

About this clonotype: The missing conserved phenylalanine or tryptophan at the end of this CDR3 makes a read error likely. The rearrangement uses TRBV20-1 and TRBJ1-1; no reliable D call. In germline, CDR1 is DFQATT, CDR2 SNEGSKA (reference sequence). The CDR3 is 13 residues long. The CDR3 DNA sequence: TGCACTGCTAGATCACGTCAGAGAACTGAAGCTTTCCTT. Amino acids: CTARSRQRTEAFL.

With regard to this clonotype: Just one base apart from a much larger clone, this may be a read error. The chain uses TRBV12-3 or TRBV12-4 and TRBJ2-3; no firm D call. The CDR3 is 13 amino acids. CDR3 residues: CASILAYADTQYF. The CDR3, as DNA: TGTGCCAGCATTTTAGCCTACGCAGATACGCAGTATTTT.

The V and J genes are TRBV20-1 and TRBJ1-5; D gene ambiguous. CDR1 is DFQATT and CDR2 is SNEGSKA in the germline V gene (reference sequence). There are 15 residues in the CDR3. The V gene lost 0 bases and the J gene lost 3 bases, with 12 bases spanning the gap. Here the CDR3 reads CSARDSTDDNQPQHF. The CDR3 DNA is TGCAGTGCTAGAGATAGTACAGATGACAATCAGCCCCAGCATTTT.

This chain uses TRBV4-1 with TRBJ2-1; TRBD1 matches at 7 bases. The CDR3 totals 15 residues. In germline, CDR1 is MGHRA, CDR2 YSYEKL. V lost 5 bases and J lost 3; bases outside the gene matches: 7. CDR3 DNA sequence: TGCGCCAGCAGCTGTACGGACAGGCTCTACAATGAGCAGTTCTTC. The encoded protein is CASSCTDRLYNEQFF.

Comments on this clonotype: Being one base from a much bigger clone, this may be a read error. The V call is TRBV12-3 or TRBV12-4, the J call TRBJ1-6, with a possible D match to TRBD1 (5 bases). The CDR3 runs 14 residues. CDR3 nucleotide sequence: TGTGCCAGCAGGGCGGGGCCGCAGGATTCACCCCGCCACTTT. It is translated as CASRAGPQDSPRHF.

To note about this clonotype: The final CDR3 position lacks the conserved phenylalanine or tryptophan, pointing to a likely read error. V is TRBV11-3 and J is TRBJ1-1; 8 positions agree with TRBD1. Unmatched junction bases numbered 15, after V lost 1 base and J lost 11 bases. This CDR3 is built from 16 residues. Germline V gene data show CDR1 as SGHNT and CDR2 as YENEEA. The CDR3 nucleotides are TGTGCCAGCAGCTTAGGCCGGGACAGGCTGGGCTACCATGCTTTCCTT. It encodes CASSLGRDRLGYHAFL.

This clonotype was counted ten times or more. The V and J genes are TRBV5-6 and TRBJ2-2; no clear D. The CDR3 spans 13 residues. The V gene's germline CDR1 is SGHDT and CDR2 YYEEEE. Trimming removed 1 base from V and 5 bases from J, with 6 bases in between. CDR3 sequence (DNA): TGTGCCAGCAGCTTGAGACGTACCGGGGAGCTGTTTTTT. Its protein product is CASSLRRTGELFF.

There are many counts of this clonotype. The gene calls are TRBV6-2 or TRBV6-3 and TRBJ2-6, with D possibly being TRBD1 (5 bases). CDR1 and CDR2 from the germline V gene are MNHEY and SVGEGT. This CDR3 contains 15 residues. Between the trimmed V and J ends, which lost 5 bases and 1 base, there was a span of 9 bases. CDR3 nucleotide sequence: TGTGCCAGCAGTCCGACAGAATCTGGGGCCAACGTCCTGACTTTC. This codes for CASSPTESGANVLTF.

The CDR3, as DNA: TGCAGCGTTGTGAAAGGAGGGGGTTCTGGCTACACCTTC. It yields the protein CSVVKGGGSGYTF. This rearrangement joins TRBV29-1 to TRBJ1-2, with D possibly TRBD1 on 6 matching bases. CDR1 is SQVTM, CDR2 ANQGSEA, per germline. The CDR3 is 13 residues long. The germline V and J ends were trimmed by 4 bases and 7 bases, with 16 bases remaining between them.

Worth noting for this clonotype: One end of the junction fails to match germline, which may point to a read error. The V gene is TRBV4-3, the J gene TRBJ2-5; 7 nucleotides line up with TRBD2. The CDR3 is 15 amino acids. In germline, CDR1 is LGHNA, CDR2 YSLEER. The DNA of the CDR3 is TGCGCCAGCAGCCAAGATCTACGGGGGGTAGAGACCCGGTACTTC. Translated: CASSQDLRGVETRYF.

In the case of this clonotype: An end of the junction does not agree with germline; a read error may underlie this. This sequence joins TRBV5-1 and TRBJ1-4, with D possibly being TRBD1 (5 bases). Germline CDR1 SGHRS, CDR2 YFSETQ. This CDR3 spans 13 amino acids. This chain's CDR3 is CAISLDTDEKLFF. In DNA, the CDR3 is TGCGCCATCAGCTTGGACACGGATGAAAAACTGTTTTTT.

Comment on this clonotype: A read error may explain this, as a much larger clone is one base away. The CDR3 region is CTSSLDRADTQYF. Here the CDR3 DNA reads TGTACCAGCAGCTTAGATCGGGCAGATACGCAGTATTTT. V and J are TRBV11-2 and TRBJ2-3, with D uncertain. The CDR3 consists of 13 residues. CDR1 and CDR2 from the germline V gene are SGHAT and FQNNGV.

The chain combines TRBV20-1 with TRBJ1-2; 7 bases match TRBD1. CDR1 and CDR2 (germline): DFQATT, SNEGSKA (reference sequence). CDR3 length: 12 residues. The CDR3 DNA reads as TGCAGCGCTGAGGACAGGCTCGGTGGCTACACCTTC. Translation gives CSAEDRLGGYTF.

The chain uses TRBV20-1 and TRBJ2-2; a weak D match, TRBD2 (5 bases). Trimming stripped 2 bases from V and 17 bases from J, with 24 bases between. The CDR3 covers 14 residues. CDR1 and CDR2 from the germline V gene are DFQATT and SNEGSKA (reference sequence). The CDR3 loop is CSARFSENTGDLFF. The DNA for the CDR3 is TGCAGTGCTAGATTCTCCGAGAACACCGGGGATCTATTTTTT.

This clonotype has a single count. The chain carries TRBV6-1 and TRBJ1-5; no firm D call. This CDR3 region has 13 residues. Trimming left V 4 bases short and J 10 bases short, with 14 bases between. The germline gives CDR1 MNHNS, CDR2 SASEGT. As DNA, the CDR3 is TGTGCCAGCAGTGCGACACTTTATGACCCCCAGCATTTT. It translates to CASSATLYDPQHF.

The chain carries TRBV11-2 and TRBJ2-7; D is possibly TRBD2 (6 bases). The CDR3 runs 15 residues. Germline lookup yields CDR1 SGHAT and CDR2 FQNNGV. V shed 7 bases and J shed 3 bases, with 19 bases lying between them. The CDR3 reads CASNPEQGGYYEQYF. The CDR3 region has the DNA TGTGCCAGCAACCCTGAGCAGGGAGGTTACTACGAGCAGTACTTC. Full variable domain (outside the CDR3, taken from reference TRBV11-2 and TRBJ2-7): EAGVAQSPRYKIIEKRQSVAFWCNPISGHATLYWYQQILGQGPKLLIQFQNNGVVDDSQLPKDRFSAERLKGVDSTLKIQPAKLEDSAVYLCASNPEQGGYYEQYFGPGTRLTVT.

With regard to this clonotype: An end of the junction differs from the germline gene, which may be a read error. This chain connects TRBV5-4 to TRBJ1-1; 7 bases are shared with TRBD1. Per germline, CDR1 SGHNT and CDR2 YYREEE (reference sequence). This CDR3 region has 17 residues. CDR3 DNA sequence: TGTGCCAGCAGCGCCGGTCGACAGGGACGGAGCGACACTGCAGCTTTCTTT. Protein sequence: CASSAGRQGRSDTAAFF.

V usage is TRBV4-3 and J usage is TRBJ1-3; D remains ambiguous. Germline values: CDR1 LGHNA, CDR2 YSLEER. The V end was cut by 5 bases, the J end by 0 bases, with 14 bases between. This CDR3 is built from 16 residues. The CDR3 reads CASSDMTRGSGNTIYF. CDR3 nucleotide sequence: TGCGCCAGCAGCGACATGACGCGTGGCTCTGGAAACACCATATATTTT.

With respect to this clonotype: One end of the junction is discordant with germline, which a read error may explain. The CDR3 protein is CASSPGDGLNTGAFF. Here the CDR3 DNA reads TGTGCCAGCAGCCCGGGGGACGGACTGAACACTGGAGCTTTCTTT. The chain carries TRBV4-2 and TRBJ1-1; a weak D match, TRBD1 (5 bases). CDR3 size: 15 residues. Germline V gives CDR1 LGHNA, CDR2 YNFKEQ.

The chain links TRBV5-4 to TRBJ2-1, with 9 positions matching TRBD1. After removal of 0 bases from V and 12 bases from J, the junction contained 16 bases not matched to a gene. The CDR3 is 17 amino acids. The germline V gene encodes CDR1 SGHNT and CDR2 YYREEE (reference sequence). The CDR3 sequence is CASSLGAGTGTSVWQFF. The DNA of the CDR3 is TGTGCCAGCAGCTTGGGAGCCGGGACAGGGACCTCAGTTTGGCAGTTCTTC.

This chain links TRBV11-2 with TRBJ1-1; 7 nucleotides match TRBD1. Trimming took 6 bases from V and 10 from J; bases not matched to a gene: 14. The length of the CDR3 is 14 residues. Germline loops: CDR1 SGHAT, CDR2 FQNNGV. CDR3 region: CASSFPLGQHGAFF. CDR3 nucleotides: TGTGCCAGCAGTTTCCCCCTGGGACAGCATGGAGCTTTCTTT.

On this clonotype itself: Germline is not matched at one junction end, which may reflect a read error. The rearrangement uses TRBV20-1 and TRBJ2-1; D could derive from TRBD1 or TRBD2 (6 bases each). Looked up from germline, CDR1 is DFQATT and CDR2 is SNEGSKA (reference sequence). This CDR3 is built from 14 residues. The CDR3 region is CSARDGGGSNEQLF. CDR3 in DNA: TGCAGTGCTAGAGATGGAGGGGGAAGTAATGAGCAGCTCTTC.

At least ten counts were recorded for this clonotype. The chain is built from TRBV5-1 and TRBJ1-6; TRBD1 agrees at 8 bases. Germline trimming cut 3 bases from V and 7 bases from J; bases unmatched to any gene: 3. The CDR3 loop spans 14 amino acids. Germline lookup yields CDR1 SGHRS and CDR2 YFSETQ. The CDR3 region is CASSSRQGNSPLHF. CDR3 sequence (DNA): TGCGCCAGCAGCTCCCGACAGGGGAATTCACCCCTCCACTTT.

For this clonotype: Being one base from a much bigger clone, this may be a read error. This chain joins TRBV12-3 or TRBV12-4 and TRBJ2-7; D is possibly TRBD1 (6 bases). Trimming left V 7 bases short and J 1 base short, with 14 bases between. The CDR3 runs to 14 residues. CDR3 nucleotide sequence: TGTGCCAGCACCGGGACAAGGGCATCCTACGAGCAGTACTTC. Its translation: CASTGTRASYEQYF.

The rearrangement links TRBV11-2 to TRBJ1-3; a weak D match, TRBD1 (6 bases). Germline assignment: CDR1 SGHAT and CDR2 FQNNGV. The CDR3 consists of 16 residues. V was pared by 9 bases and J by 7 bases, with 25 bases between. CDR3 nucleotide sequence: TGTGCCAGAGTAAAGGGGGATAGGGCTTATGGGAACACCATATATTTT. Amino acids: CARVKGDRAYGNTIYF.

The genes are TRBV7-8 and TRBJ2-2; 7 positions agree with TRBD1. The J segment lost 6 bases and the V segment lost 4 bases, leaving 5 bases of the junction unmatched. Per germline, CDR1 SGHVS and CDR2 FQNEAQ. CDR3 length: 14 residues. The CDR3 bases are TGTGCCAGCAGCTCGGGACAGAGCCCCGGGGAGCTGTTTTTT. Translation gives CASSSGQSPGELFF.